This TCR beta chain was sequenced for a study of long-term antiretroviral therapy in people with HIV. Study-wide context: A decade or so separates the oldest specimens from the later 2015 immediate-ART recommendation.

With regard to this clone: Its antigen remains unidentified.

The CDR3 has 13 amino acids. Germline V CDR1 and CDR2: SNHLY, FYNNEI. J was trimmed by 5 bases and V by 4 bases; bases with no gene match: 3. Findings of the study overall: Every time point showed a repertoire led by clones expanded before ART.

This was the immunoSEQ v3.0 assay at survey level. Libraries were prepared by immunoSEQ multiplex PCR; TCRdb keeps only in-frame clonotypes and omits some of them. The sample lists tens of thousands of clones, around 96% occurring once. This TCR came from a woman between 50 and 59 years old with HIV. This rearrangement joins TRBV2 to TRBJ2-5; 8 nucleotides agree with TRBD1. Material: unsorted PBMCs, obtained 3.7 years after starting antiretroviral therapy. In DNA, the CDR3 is TGTGCCAGCAGTGGGGACAGGCAGGAGACCCAGTACTTC. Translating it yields CASSGDRQETQYF.